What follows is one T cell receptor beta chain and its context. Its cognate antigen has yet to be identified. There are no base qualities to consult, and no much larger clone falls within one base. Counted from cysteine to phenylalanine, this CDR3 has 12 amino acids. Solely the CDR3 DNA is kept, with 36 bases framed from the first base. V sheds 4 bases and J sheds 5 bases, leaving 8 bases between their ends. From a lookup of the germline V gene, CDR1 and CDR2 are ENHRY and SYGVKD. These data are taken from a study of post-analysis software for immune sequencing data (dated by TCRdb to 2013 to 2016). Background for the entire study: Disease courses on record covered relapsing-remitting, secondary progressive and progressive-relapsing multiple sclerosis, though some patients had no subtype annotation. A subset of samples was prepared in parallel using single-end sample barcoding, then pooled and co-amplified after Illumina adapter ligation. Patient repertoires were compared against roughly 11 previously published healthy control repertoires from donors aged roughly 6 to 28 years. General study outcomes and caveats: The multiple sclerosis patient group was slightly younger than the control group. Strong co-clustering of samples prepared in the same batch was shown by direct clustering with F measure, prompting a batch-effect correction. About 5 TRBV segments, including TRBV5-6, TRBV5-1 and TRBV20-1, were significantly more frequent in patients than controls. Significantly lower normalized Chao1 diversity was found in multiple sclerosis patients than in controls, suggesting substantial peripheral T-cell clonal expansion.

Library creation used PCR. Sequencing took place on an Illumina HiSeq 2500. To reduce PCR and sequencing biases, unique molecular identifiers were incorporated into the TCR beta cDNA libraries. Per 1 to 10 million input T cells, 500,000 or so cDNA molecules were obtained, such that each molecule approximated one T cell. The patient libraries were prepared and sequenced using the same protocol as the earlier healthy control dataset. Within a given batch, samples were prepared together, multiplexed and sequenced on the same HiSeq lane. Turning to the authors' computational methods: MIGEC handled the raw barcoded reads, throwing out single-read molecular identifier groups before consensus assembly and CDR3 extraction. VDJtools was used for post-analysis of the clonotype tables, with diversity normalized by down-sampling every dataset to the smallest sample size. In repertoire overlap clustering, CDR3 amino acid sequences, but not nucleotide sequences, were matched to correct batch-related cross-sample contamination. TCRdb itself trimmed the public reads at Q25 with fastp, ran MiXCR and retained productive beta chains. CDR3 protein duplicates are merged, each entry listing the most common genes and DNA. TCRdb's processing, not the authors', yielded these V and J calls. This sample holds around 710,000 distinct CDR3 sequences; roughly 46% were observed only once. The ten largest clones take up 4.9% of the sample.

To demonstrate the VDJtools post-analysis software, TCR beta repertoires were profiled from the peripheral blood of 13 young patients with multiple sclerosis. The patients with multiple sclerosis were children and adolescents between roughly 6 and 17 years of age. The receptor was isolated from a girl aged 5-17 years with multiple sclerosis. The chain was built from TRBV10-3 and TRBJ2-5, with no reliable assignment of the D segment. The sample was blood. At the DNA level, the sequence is TGTGCCATCAGTGCTGTGCAGGAGACCCAGTACTTC. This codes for CAISAVQETQYF.